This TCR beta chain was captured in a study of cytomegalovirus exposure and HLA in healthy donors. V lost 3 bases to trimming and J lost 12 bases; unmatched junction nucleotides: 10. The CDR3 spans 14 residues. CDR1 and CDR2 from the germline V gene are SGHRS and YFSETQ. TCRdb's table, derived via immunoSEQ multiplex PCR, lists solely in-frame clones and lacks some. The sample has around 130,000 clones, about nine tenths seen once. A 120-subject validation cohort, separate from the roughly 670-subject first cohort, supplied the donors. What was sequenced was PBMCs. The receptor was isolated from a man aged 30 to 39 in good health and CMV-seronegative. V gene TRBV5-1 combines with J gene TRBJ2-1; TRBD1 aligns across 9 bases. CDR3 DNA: TGCGCCAGCAGCTCCGGGACAGGGTCGGATTGGCAGTTCTTC. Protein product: CASSSGTGSDWQFF.